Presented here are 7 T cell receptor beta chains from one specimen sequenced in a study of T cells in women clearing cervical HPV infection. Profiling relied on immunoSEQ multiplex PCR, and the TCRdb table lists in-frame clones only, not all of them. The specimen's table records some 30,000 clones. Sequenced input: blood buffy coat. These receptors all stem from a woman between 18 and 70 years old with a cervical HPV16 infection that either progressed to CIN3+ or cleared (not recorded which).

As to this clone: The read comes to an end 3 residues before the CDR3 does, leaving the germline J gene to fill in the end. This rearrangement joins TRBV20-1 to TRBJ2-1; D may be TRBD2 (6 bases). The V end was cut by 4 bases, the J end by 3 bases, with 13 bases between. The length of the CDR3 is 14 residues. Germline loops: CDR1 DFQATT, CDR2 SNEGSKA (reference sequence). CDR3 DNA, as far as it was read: TGCAGTGCTAAAGGGCCTAGCGACTACAATGAG. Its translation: CSAKGPSDYNE. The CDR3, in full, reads CSAKGPSDYNEQFF.

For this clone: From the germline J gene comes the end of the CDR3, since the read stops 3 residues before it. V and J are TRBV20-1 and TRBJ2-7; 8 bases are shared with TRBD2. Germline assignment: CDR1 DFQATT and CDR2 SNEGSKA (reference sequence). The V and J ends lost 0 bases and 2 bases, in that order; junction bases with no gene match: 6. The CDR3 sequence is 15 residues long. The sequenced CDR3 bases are TGCAGTGCTAGAGATAGTATAGCGGGAACCTACGAG. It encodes CSARDSIAGTYE. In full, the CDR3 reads CSARDSIAGTYEQYF.

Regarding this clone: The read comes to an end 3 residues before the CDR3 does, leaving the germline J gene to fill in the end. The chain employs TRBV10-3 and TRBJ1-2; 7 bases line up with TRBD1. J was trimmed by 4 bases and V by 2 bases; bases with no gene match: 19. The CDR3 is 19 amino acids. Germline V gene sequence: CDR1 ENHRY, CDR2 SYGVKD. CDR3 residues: CAISETRPGQDTGVYGYTF. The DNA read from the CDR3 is TGTGCCATCAGTGAGACCCGCCCCGGACAGGACACCGGGGTCTATGGC.

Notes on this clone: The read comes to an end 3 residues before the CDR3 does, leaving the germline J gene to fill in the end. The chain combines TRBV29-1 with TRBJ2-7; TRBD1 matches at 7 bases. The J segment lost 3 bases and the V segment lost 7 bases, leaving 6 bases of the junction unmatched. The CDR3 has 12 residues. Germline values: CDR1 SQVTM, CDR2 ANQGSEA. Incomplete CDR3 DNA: TGCAGCGCGTCCGGGACAGACTACGAG. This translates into CSASGTDYE. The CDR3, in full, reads CSASGTDYEQYF.

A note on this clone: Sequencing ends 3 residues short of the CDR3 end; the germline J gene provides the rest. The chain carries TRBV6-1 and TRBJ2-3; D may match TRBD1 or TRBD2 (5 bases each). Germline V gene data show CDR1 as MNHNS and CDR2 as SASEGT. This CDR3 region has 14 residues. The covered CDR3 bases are TGTGCCAGCAGTGAGGAGGACACTCTACGGACG. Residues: CASSEEDTLRT. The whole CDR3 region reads CASSEEDTLRTQYF.

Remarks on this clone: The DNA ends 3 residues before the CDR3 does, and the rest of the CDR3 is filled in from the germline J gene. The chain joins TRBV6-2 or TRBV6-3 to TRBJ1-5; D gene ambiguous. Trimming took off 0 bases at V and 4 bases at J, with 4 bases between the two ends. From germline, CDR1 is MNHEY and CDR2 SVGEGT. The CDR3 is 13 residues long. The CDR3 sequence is CASSYSYNQPQHF. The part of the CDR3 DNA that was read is TGTGCCAGCAGTTACTCCTATAATCAGCCC.

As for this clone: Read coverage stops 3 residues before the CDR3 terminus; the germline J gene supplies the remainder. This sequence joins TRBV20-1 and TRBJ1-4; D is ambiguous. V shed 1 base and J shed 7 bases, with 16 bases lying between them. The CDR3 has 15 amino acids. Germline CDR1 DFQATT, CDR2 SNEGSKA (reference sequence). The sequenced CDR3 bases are TGCAGTGCTAGAGCGGGGTCGGGGTCGGTTGAAAAA. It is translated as CSARAGSGSVEK. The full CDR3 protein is CSARAGSGSVEKLFF.